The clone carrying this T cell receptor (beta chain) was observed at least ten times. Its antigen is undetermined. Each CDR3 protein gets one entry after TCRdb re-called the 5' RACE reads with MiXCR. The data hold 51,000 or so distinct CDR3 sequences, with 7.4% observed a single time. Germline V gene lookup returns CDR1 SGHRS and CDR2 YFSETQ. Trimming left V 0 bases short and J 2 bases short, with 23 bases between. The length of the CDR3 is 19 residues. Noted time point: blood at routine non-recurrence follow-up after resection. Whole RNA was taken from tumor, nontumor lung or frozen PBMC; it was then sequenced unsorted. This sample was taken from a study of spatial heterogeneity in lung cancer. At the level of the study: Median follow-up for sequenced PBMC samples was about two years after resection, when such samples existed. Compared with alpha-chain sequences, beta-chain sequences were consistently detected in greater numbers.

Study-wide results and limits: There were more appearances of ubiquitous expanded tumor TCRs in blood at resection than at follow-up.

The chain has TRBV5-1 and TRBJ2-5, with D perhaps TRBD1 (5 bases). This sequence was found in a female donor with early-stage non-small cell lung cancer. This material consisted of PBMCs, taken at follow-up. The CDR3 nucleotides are TGCGCCAGCAGCTTGGGTCTGGGCTCCCTTTGGGGCGATCAAGAGACCCAGTACTTC. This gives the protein CASSLGLGSLWGDQETQYF. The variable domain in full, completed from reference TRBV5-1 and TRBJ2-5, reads KAGVTQTPRYLIKTRGQQVTLSCSPISGHRSVSWYQQTPGQGLQFLFEYFSETQRNKGNFPGRFSGRQFSNSRSEMNVSTLELGDSALYLCASSLGLGSLWGDQETQYFGPGTRLLVL.